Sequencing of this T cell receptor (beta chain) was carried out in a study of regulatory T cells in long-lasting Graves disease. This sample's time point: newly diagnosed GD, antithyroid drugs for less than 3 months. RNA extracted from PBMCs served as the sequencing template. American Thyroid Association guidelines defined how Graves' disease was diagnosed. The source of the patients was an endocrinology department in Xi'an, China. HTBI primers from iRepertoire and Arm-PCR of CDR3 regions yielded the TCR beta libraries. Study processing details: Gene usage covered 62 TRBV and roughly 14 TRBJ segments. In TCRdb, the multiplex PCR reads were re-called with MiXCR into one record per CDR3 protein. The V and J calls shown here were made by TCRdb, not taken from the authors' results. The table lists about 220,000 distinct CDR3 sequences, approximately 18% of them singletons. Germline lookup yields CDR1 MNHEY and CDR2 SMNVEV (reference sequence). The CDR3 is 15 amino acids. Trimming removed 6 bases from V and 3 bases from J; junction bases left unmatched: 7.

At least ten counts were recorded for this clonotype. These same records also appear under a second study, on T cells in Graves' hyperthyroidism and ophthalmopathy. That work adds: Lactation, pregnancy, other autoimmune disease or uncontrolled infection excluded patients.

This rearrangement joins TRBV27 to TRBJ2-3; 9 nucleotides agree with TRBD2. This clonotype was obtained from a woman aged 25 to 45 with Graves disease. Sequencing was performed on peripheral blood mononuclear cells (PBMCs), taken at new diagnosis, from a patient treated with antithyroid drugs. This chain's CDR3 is CASRDRLAGTDTQYF. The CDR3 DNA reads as TGTGCCAGCAGAGACAGGCTAGCGGGAACAGATACGCAGTATTTT.